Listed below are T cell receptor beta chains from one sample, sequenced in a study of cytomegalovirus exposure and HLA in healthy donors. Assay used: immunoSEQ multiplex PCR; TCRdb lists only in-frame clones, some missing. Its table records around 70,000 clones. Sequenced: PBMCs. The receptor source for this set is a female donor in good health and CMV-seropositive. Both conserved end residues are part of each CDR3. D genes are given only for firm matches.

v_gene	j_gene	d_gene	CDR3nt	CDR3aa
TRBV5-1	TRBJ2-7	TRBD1	TGCGCCAGCAGCTTGGCCTCTGACAGGGGGTTTTCCTACGAGCAGTACTTC	CASSLASDRGFSYEQYF
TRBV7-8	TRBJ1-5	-	TGTGCCAGCAGCTTAGCTTCCGGGCCCCAGCATTTT	CASSLASGPQHF
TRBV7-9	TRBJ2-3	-	TGTGCCAGCAGCTTAGTCGCGGGGACAGATACGCAGTATTTT	CASSLVAGTDTQYF
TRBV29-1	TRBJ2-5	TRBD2	TGCAGCGTTGAGTTGGGACTAGCGGGGGGGCGAAAGACCCAGTACTTC	CSVELGLAGGRKTQYF
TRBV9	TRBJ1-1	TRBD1	TGTGCCAGCAGCGCCCAGTTGCAGGGGGCGCGTGCTGAAGCTTTCTTT	CASSAQLQGARAEAFF
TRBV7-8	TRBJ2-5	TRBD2	TGTGCCAGCAGCAAGACTAGCGGGGCCCAAGAGACCCAGTACTTC	CASSKTSGAQETQYF
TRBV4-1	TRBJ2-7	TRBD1	TGCGCCAGCAGCCAAAGAGAGGGACAGGCCTACTACGAGCAGTACTTC	CASSQREGQAYYEQYF
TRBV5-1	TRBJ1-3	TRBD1	TGCGCCAGCAGCTCCGGGACAGCGGGAAACACCATATATTTT	CASSSGTAGNTIYF
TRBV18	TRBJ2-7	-	TGTGCCAGCTCACCACCGGGCAGAGGGCCCCGCAACTACGAGCAGTACTTC	CASSPPGRGPRNYEQYF
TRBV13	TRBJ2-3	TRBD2	TGTGCCAGCAGCACACCTAGCGGGGGGACAGATAAGCAGTATTTT	CASSTPSGGTDKQYF
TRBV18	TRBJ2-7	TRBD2	TGTGCCAGCTCAACCCGGGAGGCCTACGAGCAGTACTTC	CASSTREAYEQYF
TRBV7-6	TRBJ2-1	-	TGTGCCAGCGGCGGAGGCAATGAGCAGTTCTTC	CASGGGNEQFF
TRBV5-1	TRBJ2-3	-	TGCGCCAGCAGCTTGGTGGGGCGGGGCCGCACAGATACGCAGTATTTT	CASSLVGRGRTDTQYF
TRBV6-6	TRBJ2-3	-	TGTGCCAGCAGTGTAGGCGGGGACACAGATACGCAGTATTTT	CASSVGGDTDTQYF
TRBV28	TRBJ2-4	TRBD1	TGTGCCAGCAGTTCCCGGACAGGCCAAAACATTCAGTACTTC	CASSSRTGQNIQYF
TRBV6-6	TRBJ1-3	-	TGTGCCAGCAGTCCGGGTGGTCTGGCTGGAAACACCATATATTTT	CASSPGGLAGNTIYF
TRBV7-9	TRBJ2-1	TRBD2	TGTGCCAGCAGCTTAGATTCTCTAGCGGGTTCTGAGCAGTTCTTC	CASSLDSLAGSEQFF
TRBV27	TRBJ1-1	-	TGTGCCAGCATGAGACAGGTGAACACTGAAGCTTTCTTT	CASMRQVNTEAFF
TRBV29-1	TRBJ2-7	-	TGCAGCGCAGCGAGAAGCTCCTACGAGCAGTACTTC	CSAARSSYEQYF
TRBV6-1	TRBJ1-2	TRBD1	TGTGCCAGCAGTGAAGACCGGGACAGGGGGGGATACACCTTC	CASSEDRDRGGYTF
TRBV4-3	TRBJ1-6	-	TGCGCCAGCAGCCAAGAAAGGGGTGGGTCACCCCTCCACTTT	CASSQERGGSPLHF
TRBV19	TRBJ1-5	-	TGTGCCAGTAGTATTATTCCGGGAGTAGCCAATCAGCCCCAGCATTTT	CASSIIPGVANQPQHF
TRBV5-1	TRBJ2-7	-	TGCGCCAGCAGCTTCCTGACGGGGTCTGGCTACGAGCAGTACTTC	CASSFLTGSGYEQYF
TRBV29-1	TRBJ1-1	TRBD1	TGCAGCGTTTCAGACAGGGGGATCACTGAAGCTTTCTTT	CSVSDRGITEAFF
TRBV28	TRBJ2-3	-	TGTGCCAGCAACCCCCCCCTTGGGCTCCCAGATACGCAGTATTTT	CASNPPLGLPDTQYF
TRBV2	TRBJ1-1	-	TGTGCCAGCAGTGAAGTCGGCCAGGACACTGAAGCTTTCTTT	CASSEVGQDTEAFF
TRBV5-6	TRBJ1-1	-	TGTGCCAGCAGCCTGGGACTACGGGGAGGGGAAGCTTTCTTT	CASSLGLRGGEAFF
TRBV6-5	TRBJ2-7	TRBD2	TGTGCCAGCAGTTACTCGCGGGAGTGGTACGAGCAGTACTTC	CASSYSREWYEQYF
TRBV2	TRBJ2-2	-	TGTGCCAGCAGTTACCGACTAGGACTCGGGGAGCTGTTTTTT	CASSYRLGLGELFF
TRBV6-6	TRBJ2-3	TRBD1	TGTGCCAGCAGTTCTCCGGGACAGGGGGCAGATACGCAGTATTTT	CASSSPGQGADTQYF
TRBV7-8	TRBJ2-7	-	TGTGCCAGCAGCTCATATCAGGGGCGGGTCGCCTACGAGCAGTACTTC	CASSSYQGRVAYEQYF
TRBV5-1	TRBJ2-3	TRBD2	TGCGCCAGCAGCTGGACTAGCACAGATAAGCAGTATTTT	CASSWTSTDKQYF
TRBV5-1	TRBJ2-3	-	TGCGCCAGCAGCTTGCAGGGTTTGGATAAGCAGTATTTT	CASSLQGLDKQYF
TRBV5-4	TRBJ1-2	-	TGTGCCAGCAGCAGGGACAACGACCCTATGGGGACCTTC	CASSRDNDPMGTF
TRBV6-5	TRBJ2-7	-	TGTGCCAGCAGTTACCAGCGCCAGGGCTACGAGCAGTACTTC	CASSYQRQGYEQYF
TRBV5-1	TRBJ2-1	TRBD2	TGCGCCAGCAGCTTACAACTAGCGGGGGGGAATGAGCAGTTCTTC	CASSLQLAGGNEQFF
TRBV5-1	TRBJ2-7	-	TGCGCCAGCAGCCTCGGGAGCTCCTACGAGCAGTACTTC	CASSLGSSYEQYF
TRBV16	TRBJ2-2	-	TGTGCCAGCAGCCAGGGGCGAACGGTCGGGGAGCTGTTTTTT	CASSQGRTVGELFF
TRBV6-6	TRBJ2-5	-	TGTGCCAGCAGTTACTCCACGGTTGTGGGGAGAGAGACCCAGTACTTC	CASSYSTVVGRETQYF
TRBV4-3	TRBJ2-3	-	TGCGCCAGCAGCCAAGGTTCTCGGAGGGGAACAGATACGCAGTATTTT	CASSQGSRRGTDTQYF
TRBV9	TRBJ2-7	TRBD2	TGTGCCAGCAGCGTAGGGTCGCGCGGGGGAGATACCTACGAGCAGTACTTC	CASSVGSRGGDTYEQYF
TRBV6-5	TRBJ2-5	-	TGTGCCAGCAGTTACTCGATCCAGCAAGAGACCCAGTACTTC	CASSYSIQQETQYF
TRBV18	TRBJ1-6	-	TGTGCCAGCTCACCAGGGCCGGGGAATTCACCCCTCCACTTT	CASSPGPGNSPLHF
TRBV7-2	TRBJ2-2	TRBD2	TGTGCCAGCAGCCTCACTCCGGGACTAGCTGCCGGGGAGCTGTTTTTT	CASSLTPGLAAGELFF
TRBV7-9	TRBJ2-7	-	TGTGCCAGCAGCTTACACAGGGTCGACGAGCAGTACTTC	CASSLHRVDEQYF
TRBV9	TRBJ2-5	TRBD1	TGTGCCAGCAGCGCGGACAGGGGCGAGACCCAGTACTTC	CASSADRGETQYF
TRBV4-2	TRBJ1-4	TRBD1	TGTGCCAGCAGCCCGACGGGACAGGGGGCTCTCCTAGGTACTAATGAAAAACTGTTTTTT	CASSPTGQGALLGTNEKLFF
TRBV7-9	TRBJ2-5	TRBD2	TGTGCCAGCAGCCCTGGACTAGCGGGCCTTCAAGAGACCCAGTACTTC	CASSPGLAGLQETQYF
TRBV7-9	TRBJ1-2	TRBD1	TGTGCCAGCAGCTTAGTAGGGCAGGGGGAAGGCTACACCTTC	CASSLVGQGEGYTF
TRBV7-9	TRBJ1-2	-	TGTGCCAGCAGCTGGGAGGGAAGCTATGGCTACACCTTC	CASSWEGSYGYTF
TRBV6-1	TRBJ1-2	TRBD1	TGTGCCAGCAGTTCTACAGGGGGCGGGTATGGCTACACCTTC	CASSSTGGGYGYTF
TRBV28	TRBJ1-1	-	TGTGCCAGCAGTTCACGACTGTGGAACACTGAAGCTTTCTTT	CASSSRLWNTEAFF
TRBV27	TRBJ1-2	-	TGTGCCAGCAGCCGACATAGAAACTATGGCTACACCTTC	CASSRHRNYGYTF
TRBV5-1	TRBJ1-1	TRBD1	TGCGCCAGCAGCTTGGAGGGACAGGGCCGGTCTGAAGCTTTCTTT	CASSLEGQGRSEAFF
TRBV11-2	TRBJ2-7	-	TGTGCCAGCAGCTTGCGGGTGACCTACGAGCAGTACTTC	CASSLRVTYEQYF
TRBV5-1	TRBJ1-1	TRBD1	TGCGCCAGCAGACAGGGGGACACTGAAGCTTTCTTT	CASRQGDTEAFF
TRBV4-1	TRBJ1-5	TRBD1	TGCGCCAGCAGCCAAGTGGGACAGGGGGGTCAGCCCCAGCATTTT	CASSQVGQGGQPQHF
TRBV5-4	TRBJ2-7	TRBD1	TGTGCCAGCAGCTTGGCCTTCGGGACAGAACTTACCTACGAGCAGTACTTC	CASSLAFGTELTYEQYF
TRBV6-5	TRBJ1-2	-	TGTGCCAGCAGGAGGGGAGGCTATGGCTACACCTTC	CASRRGGYGYTF
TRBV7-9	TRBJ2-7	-	TGTGCCAGCAGCTCAACAGGGAGGGCCTACGAGCAGTACTTC	CASSSTGRAYEQYF